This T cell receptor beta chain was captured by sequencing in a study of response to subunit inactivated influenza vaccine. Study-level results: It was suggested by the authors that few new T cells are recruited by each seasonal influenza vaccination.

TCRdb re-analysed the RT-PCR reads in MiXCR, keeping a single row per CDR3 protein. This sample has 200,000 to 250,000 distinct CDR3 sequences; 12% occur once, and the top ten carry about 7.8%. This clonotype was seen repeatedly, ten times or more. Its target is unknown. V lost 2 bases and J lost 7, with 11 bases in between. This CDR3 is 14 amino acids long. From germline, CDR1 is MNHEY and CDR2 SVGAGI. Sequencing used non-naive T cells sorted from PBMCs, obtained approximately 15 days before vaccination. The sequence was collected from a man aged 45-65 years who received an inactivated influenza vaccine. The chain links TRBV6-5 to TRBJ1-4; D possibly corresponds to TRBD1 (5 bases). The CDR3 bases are TGTGCCAGCAGTTACGTCCTCGGGGGTGAAAAACTGTTTTTT. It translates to CASSYVLGGEKLFF.